The sequence of this T cell receptor beta chain was determined in a study of shared clonotypes between healthy human individuals. Study-wide results and limits: Clonotypes shared by all four donors outscored non-shared clonotypes in generation probability.

This clone was found once. Antigen specificity is unknown. The junction differs from germline at one of its ends, possibly a read error. The authors distributed each subset's genomic DNA evenly over several immunoSEQ plates. Clones were read by immunoSEQ multiplex PCR, and TCRdb kept only the in-frame ones, dropping some. The table shows around 600,000 clones, with roughly 97% occurring only once. This receptor was identified in a young woman in good health. The sequenced material came from naive CD4+ T cells sorted from blood. As to subset: CD45RA+ positively selected.

CDR3 sequence reads: CASSTGTYDSPLHF. The CDR3 coding sequence is TGTGCCAGCAGTACCGGGACCTATGATTCACCCCTCCACTTT. The chain is built from TRBV28 and TRBJ1-6; TRBD1 is a possible D gene (5 bases). Germline V gives CDR1 MDHEN, CDR2 SYDVKM. This CDR3 spans 14 amino acids.